This is a list of T cell receptor beta chains from one sample in a study of shared clonotypes between healthy human individuals. Assay used: immunoSEQ multiplex PCR; TCRdb lists only in-frame clones, some missing. Altogether some 2.4 million clones are present, more than 85% being singletons, with the ten largest covering approximately 0.36%. The sequenced sample was naive CD4+ T cells from PBMCs. The receptors come from a man aged 18 to 29 in good health. Some clones in this sample may be carry-over from other donors' samples. The CDR3 runs from the conserved cysteine through the conserved F or W. The D gene is left open where the match is weak. Clone size is stated in some rows and not others, as once, few, many or a class when expanded.

size: -; J: TRBJ2-7; V: TRBV6-5; D: TRBD1; CDR3: CASRTRTGTYEQYF; DNA: TGTGCCAGCAGGACTAGGACAGGGACCTACGAGCAGTACTTC
size: -; J: TRBJ2-1; V: TRBV5-1; D: -; CDR3: CASSLGGGFSYNEQFF; DNA: TGCGCCAGCAGCTTGGGAGGCGGTTTCTCCTACAATGAGCAGTTCTTC
size: -; J: TRBJ1-2; V: TRBV25-1; D: -; CDR3: CASRPTGTSNYGYTF; DNA: TGTGCCAGCAGGCCCACAGGGACCTCTAACTATGGCTACACCTTC
size: -; J: TRBJ2-1; V: TRBV7-3; D: TRBD1; CDR3: CASSFQGAHGDEQFF; DNA: TGTGCCAGCAGCTTCCAGGGGGCGCATGGAGATGAGCAGTTCTTC
size: -; J: TRBJ1-1; V: TRBV28; D: -; CDR3: CASSLDDRPTEAFF; DNA: TGTGCCAGCAGTTTAGATGATCGACCTACTGAAGCTTTCTTT
size: -; J: TRBJ1-5; V: TRBV6-5; D: TRBD1; CDR3: CASSPGTGLGQPQHF; DNA: TGTGCCAGCAGCCCGGGGACAGGGTTAGGTCAGCCCCAGCATTTT
size: once; J: TRBJ1-4; V: TRBV28; D: -; CDR3: CAIGERGTNEKLFF; DNA: TGTGCCATCGGGGAACGGGGGACTAATGAAAAACTGTTTTTT
size: once; J: TRBJ2-5; V: TRBV11-3; D: TRBD1; CDR3: CASSPGQGRSATQYF; DNA: TGTGCCAGCAGCCCCGGACAGGGACGATCTGCGACCCAGTACTTC
size: -; J: TRBJ2-5; V: TRBV9; D: TRBD2; CDR3: CASSVGNSGQIPETQYF; DNA: TGTGCCAGCAGCGTAGGGAATAGCGGGCAAATCCCAGAGACCCAGTACTTC
size: few; J: TRBJ1-1; V: TRBV29-1; D: -; CDR3: CSVVGAAEAFF; DNA: TGCAGCGTTGTGGGGGCCGCTGAAGCTTTCTTT
size: -; J: TRBJ1-3; V: TRBV28; D: -; CDR3: CASVGGALNTIYF; DNA: TGTGCCAGTGTAGGGGGGGCGCTAAACACCATATATTTT
size: -; J: TRBJ2-7; V: TRBV14; D: TRBD2; CDR3: CARSREGYYEQYF; DNA: TGTGCCAGGAGTCGGGAGGGGTACTACGAGCAGTACTTC
size: -; J: TRBJ2-1; V: TRBV5-6; D: -; CDR3: CASSFRTEQFF; DNA: TGTGCCAGCAGCTTCCGTACTGAGCAGTTCTTC
size: -; J: TRBJ2-1; V: TRBV7-2; D: -; CDR3: CASSWSESQFF; DNA: TGTGCCAGCAGCTGGTCGGAGAGCCAGTTCTTC
size: -; J: TRBJ2-1; V: TRBV27; D: TRBD2; CDR3: CASSRLAGGLNNEQFF; DNA: TGTGCCAGCAGTCGACTAGCGGGAGGTCTTAACAATGAGCAGTTCTTC
size: -; J: TRBJ1-5; V: TRBV6-5; D: TRBD1; CDR3: CASSERGLWQPQHF; DNA: TGTGCCAGCAGTGAAAGGGGGCTTTGGCAGCCCCAGCATTTT
size: -; J: TRBJ2-3; V: TRBV29-1; D: -; CDR3: CSVLTGFTDTQYF; DNA: TGCAGCGTGCTAACAGGGTTTACAGATACGCAGTATTTT
size: -; J: TRBJ2-3; V: TRBV28; D: TRBD2; CDR3: CASSQPTGTSATDTQYF; DNA: TGTGCCAGCAGTCAACCAACAGGGACTAGTGCCACAGATACGCAGTATTTT
size: -; J: TRBJ2-7; V: TRBV6-6; D: -; CDR3: CASSYSNGKTYEQYF; DNA: TGTGCCAGCAGTTACTCGAACGGGAAAACCTACGAGCAGTACTTC
size: -; J: TRBJ1-1; V: TRBV28; D: TRBD1; CDR3: CASSFRQGGTNTEAFF; DNA: TGTGCCAGCAGTTTCAGACAGGGAGGTACGAACACTGAAGCTTTCTTT
size: -; J: TRBJ1-3; V: TRBV5-6; D: -; CDR3: CASSLQGNGNTIYF; DNA: TGTGCCAGCAGCTTGCAGGGAAACGGAAACACCATATATTTT
size: -; J: TRBJ1-2; V: TRBV28; D: -; CDR3: CASNPRPRGYGYTF; DNA: TGTGCCAGCAATCCTAGACCCCGGGGGTATGGCTACACCTTC
size: -; J: TRBJ1-2; V: TRBV4-3; D: TRBD1; CDR3: CASSQGRQGGGYTF; DNA: TGCGCCAGCAGCCAAGGACGACAGGGCGGCGGCTACACCTTC
size: -; J: TRBJ2-1; V: TRBV2; D: TRBD1; CDR3: CASSARDRGSNEQFF; DNA: TGTGCCAGCAGTGCCCGGGACAGGGGATCCAATGAGCAGTTCTTC
size: -; J: TRBJ2-1; V: TRBV5-4; D: -; CDR3: CASRAQGGSSYNEQFF; DNA: TGTGCCAGCAGGGCGCAGGGTGGGAGCTCCTACAATGAGCAGTTCTTC
size: -; J: TRBJ2-5; V: TRBV29-1; D: TRBD2; CDR3: CSVEGRVQETQYF; DNA: TGCAGCGTTGAGGGGAGGGTCCAAGAGACCCAGTACTTC
size: -; J: TRBJ1-5; V: TRBV19; D: -; CDR3: CASSIVGGFGQPQHF; DNA: TGTGCCAGTAGTATAGTAGGAGGGTTTGGCCAGCCCCAGCATTTT
size: -; J: TRBJ2-1; V: TRBV7-9; D: TRBD2; CDR3: CASSLKSGLAISSYNEQFF; DNA: TGTGCCAGCAGCTTGAAATCGGGACTAGCCATTAGCTCCTACAATGAGCAGTTCTTC
size: -; J: TRBJ2-5; V: TRBV5-1; D: -; CDR3: CASSLFLLGETQYF; DNA: TGCGCCAGCAGCTTATTTTTGCTGGGGGAGACCCAGTACTTC